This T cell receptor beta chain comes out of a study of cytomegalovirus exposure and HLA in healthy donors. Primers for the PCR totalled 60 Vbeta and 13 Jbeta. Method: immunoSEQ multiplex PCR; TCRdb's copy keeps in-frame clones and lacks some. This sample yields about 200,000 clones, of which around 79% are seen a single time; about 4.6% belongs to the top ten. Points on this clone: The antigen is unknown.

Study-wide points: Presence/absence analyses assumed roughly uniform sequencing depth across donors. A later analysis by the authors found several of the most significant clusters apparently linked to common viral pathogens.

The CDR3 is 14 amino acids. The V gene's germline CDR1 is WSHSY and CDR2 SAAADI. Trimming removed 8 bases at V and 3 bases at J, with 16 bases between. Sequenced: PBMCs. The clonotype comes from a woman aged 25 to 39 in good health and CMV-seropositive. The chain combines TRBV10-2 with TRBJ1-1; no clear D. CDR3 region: CASSPTNGYTEAFF. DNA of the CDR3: TGCGCCAGCTCCCCCACCAACGGTTACACTGAAGCTTTCTTT.